The 31 T cell receptor beta chains given below trace back to one sample, sequenced in a study of blood T cell repertoires in COVID-19. Assay used: immunoSEQ multiplex PCR; TCRdb lists only in-frame clones, some missing. The table includes approximately 400,000 clones, approximately 80% detected once. Sequences were obtained from peripheral blood. The receptors originated from a human donor with acute or convalescent COVID-19. The donor label of this sample is uncertain.

The chain couples TRBV12-3 or TRBV12-4 to TRBJ2-2; perhaps TRBD2 as D (6 bases). Trimming cost V 4 bases and J 6 bases, with 6 bases left between them. This CDR3 contains 12 residues. The CDR3 region has the DNA TGTGCCAGCAGTTCGGGGGCCGGGGAGCTGTTTTTT. The encoded protein is CASSSGAGELFF.

The chain links TRBV20-1 to TRBJ2-7, with 7 bases matching TRBD2. J was trimmed by 0 bases and V by 3 bases; bases with no gene match: 5. Germline CDR1 is DFQATT and CDR2 is SNEGSKA (reference sequence). CDR3 length: 14 amino acids. The CDR3 is CSASVASGSYEQYF. CDR3 bases: TGCAGTGCTAGTGTTGCTAGCGGCTCCTACGAGCAGTACTTC.

The V gene is TRBV4-1, the J gene TRBJ2-5; D unresolved. V dropped 4 bases and J dropped 0 bases, with 15 bases sitting between them. Per the germline V gene, CDR1 is MGHRA and CDR2 is YSYEKL. This CDR3 comprises 16 residues. CDR3 sequence reads: CASSRGGGTYQETQYF. The CDR3 region has the DNA TGCGCCAGCAGCCGAGGCGGCGGAACGTACCAAGAGACCCAGTACTTC.

The rearrangement joins TRBV2 to TRBJ1-1; tentatively, D is TRBD1 (6 bases). The CDR3 has 13 amino acids. Germline V gene data show CDR1 as SNHLY and CDR2 as FYNNEI. V was trimmed by 8 bases and J by 1 base, leaving 11 bases between them. CDR3 residues: CASSQGTNTEAFF. CDR3 nucleotides: TGTGCCAGCTCCCAGGGGACGAACACTGAAGCTTTCTTT. Full variable domain (remainder filled in from reference TRBV2 and TRBJ1-1): EPEVTQTPSHQVTQMGQEVILRCVPISNHLYFYWYRQILGQKVEFLVSFYNNEISEKSEIFDDQFSVERPDGSNFTLKIRSTKLEDSAMYFCASSQGTNTEAFFGQGTRLTVV.

The chain combines TRBV30 with TRBJ2-3, with D perhaps matching TRBD1 (6 bases). Germline CDR1 GTSNPN, CDR2 SVGIG (reference sequence). Trimming stripped 7 bases from V and 1 base from J, with 12 bases between. This CDR3 contains 13 residues. The CDR3 DNA follows: TGTGCCTCCCTAGAGGGGGGCACAGATACGCAGTATTTT. It specifies CASLEGGTDTQYF.

The chain recombines TRBV19 with TRBJ1-2, with TRBD1 as a possible D gene (5 bases). The CDR3 sequence is 15 residues long. Germline CDR1 and CDR2: LNHDA and SQIVND (reference sequence). Trimming took off 3 bases at V and 4 bases at J, with 15 bases between the two ends. The CDR3 region has the DNA TGTGCCAGTAGTATGGAGGGACGGGAGGCCTATGGCTACACCTTC. Amino acids: CASSMEGREAYGYTF.

The chain couples TRBV21-1 to TRBJ1-2. TRBV21-1 is given as a pseudogene. CDR3 size: 12 residues. The CDR3 bases are TGTGCCATAAGGCGGGCTAACTATGGCTACACCTTC. It codes for CAIRRANYGYTF.

CDR3 residues: CASSDTSYNSPLHF. CDR3 bases: TGTGCCAGTAGTGACACTTCCTATAATTCACCCCTCCACTTT. J is TRBJ1-6 and V is TRBV19, with no clear D. The germline CDR1 and CDR2 sequences are LNHDA and SQIVND (reference sequence). V gave up 5 bases and J gave up 1 base, with 6 bases separating them. The CDR3 loop spans 14 amino acids.

The chain is built from TRBV6-5 and TRBJ1-5, with D perhaps TRBD1 (5 bases). The CDR3 spans 14 residues. The V end was cut by 7 bases, the J end by 6 bases, with 16 bases between. Germline V gene sequence: CDR1 MNHEY, CDR2 SVGAGI. The CDR3 sequence: CASTSAAQGQPQHF. In DNA, the CDR3 is TGTGCCAGCACCTCCGCGGCCCAGGGTCAGCCCCAGCATTTT.

J is TRBJ2-1 and V is TRBV7-2; 9 nucleotides agree with TRBD1. The V and J ends lost 5 bases and 4 bases, in that order; junction bases with no gene match: 6. This CDR3 has 15 residues. Germline CDR1 reads SGHTA; CDR2 reads FQGNSA. CDR3 sequence reads: CASSLQGAIYNEQFF. CDR3 nucleotide sequence: TGTGCCAGCAGCCTACAGGGGGCTATATACAATGAGCAGTTCTTC.

V is TRBV5-1 and J is TRBJ1-2, with TRBD1 as a possible D gene (5 bases). The V gene lost 5 bases and the J gene lost 0 bases, with 14 bases spanning the gap. CDR3 length equals 15 residues. Germline CDR1 is SGHRS and CDR2 is YFSETQ. CDR3 amino acids: CASRDDRLANYGYTF. CDR3 nucleotides: TGCGCCAGCAGGGACGACAGACTTGCTAACTATGGCTACACCTTC.

The gene calls are TRBV6-6 and TRBJ2-7; 7 positions match TRBD1. V shed 2 bases, J shed 2 bases, and the junction held 9 bases outside the gene matches. Germline V lookup: CDR1 MNHNY, CDR2 SVGAGI (reference sequence). The CDR3 extends over 16 amino acids. This chain's CDR3 is CASSYEWDSDTYEQYF. DNA of the CDR3: TGTGCCAGCAGTTACGAGTGGGACAGTGATACCTACGAGCAGTACTTC.

This clone was detected once. This sequence joins TRBV6-1 and TRBJ1-5; D gene uncertain. CDR3 length: 14 residues. V was shortened by 0 bases and J by 7 bases, with 10 bases between the two germline ends. CDR1 is MNHNS and CDR2 is SASEGT in the germline V gene. The CDR3 reads CASSEASGKQPQHF. The CDR3 DNA is TGTGCCAGCAGTGAAGCTAGCGGAAAACAGCCCCAGCATTTT.

This clone was counted a single time. The V gene is TRBV18, the J gene TRBJ2-2; 7 bases are a match to TRBD2. Germline CDR1 reads KGHSH; CDR2 reads LQKENI. The junction had 4 bases not matched to a gene; V was cut back by 3 bases and J by 0 bases. This CDR3 comprises 16 residues. CDR3 sequence (DNA): TGTGCCAGCTCACCGCGGGGGTCGGCGAACACCGGGGAGCTGTTTTTT. The encoded protein is CASSPRGSANTGELFF.

The chain is built from TRBV29-1 and TRBJ2-7; TRBD2 might be the D (6 bases). This CDR3 is built from 13 residues. Trimming removed 4 bases from V and 6 bases from J, with 16 bases in between. The germline gives CDR1 SQVTM, CDR2 ANQGSEA. CDR3: CSVGGGIWLEQYF. The CDR3 DNA sequence: TGCAGCGTTGGGGGCGGGATATGGCTCGAGCAGTACTTC.

CDR3 nucleotide sequence: TGCGCCAGCAGCCAAGGACTAGCGGGGAGAGATACGCAGTATTTT. Amino acid sequence: CASSQGLAGRDTQYF. The rearrangement links TRBV4-1 to TRBJ2-3; TRBD2 aligns across 11 bases. V was clipped by 1 base and J by 5 bases; unmatched bases: 2. The germline CDR1 and CDR2 sequences are MGHRA and YSYEKL. The CDR3 contains 15 residues.

To note about this clone: An end of the junction differs from the germline gene, which may be a read error. The rearrangement links TRBV2 to TRBJ1-1; 12 bases are shared with TRBD1. Germline lookup yields CDR1 SNHLY and CDR2 FYNNEI. The CDR3 sequence is 12 residues long. The CDR3 spells CASSWDRGLPSF. In nucleotides, the CDR3 is TGTGCCAGCAGTTGGGACAGGGGGCTTCCCTCCTTT.

The V and J genes are TRBV3-1 (or the pseudogene TRBV3-2) and TRBJ2-7; TRBD1 agrees at 10 bases. CDR1 and CDR2 from the germline V gene are LGHDT and YNNKEL (reference sequence). Trimming cost V 6 bases and J 5 bases; bases outside gene matches: 4. The CDR3 is 13 amino acids. For the CDR3, the DNA is TGTGCCAGCAGGAAGACAGGGGGCAACGAGCAGTACTTC. This encodes CASRKTGGNEQYF.

CDR3 amino acids: CASSLASSSSYNEQFF. The CDR3 DNA sequence: TGTGCCAGCAGCTTAGCTAGTTCGAGCTCCTACAATGAGCAGTTCTTC. This sequence joins TRBV7-9 and TRBJ2-1; D ambiguous. The germline V gene encodes CDR1 SEHNR and CDR2 FQNEAQ (reference sequence). CDR3 size: 16 residues. The germline V and J ends were trimmed by 0 bases and 0 bases, with 9 bases remaining between them.

The V gene is TRBV18, the J gene TRBJ2-1, with D tentatively TRBD2 (6 bases). V was cut by 6 bases and J by 14 bases, with 20 bases left in between. Germline V CDR1 and CDR2: KGHSH, LQKENI. This CDR3 spans 13 amino acids. CDR3 in amino acids: CASSAYLTKREFF. The CDR3 DNA sequence: TGTGCCAGCTCCGCTTACCTCACTAAGCGGGAGTTCTTC.

This clone was observed a handful of times. The chain links TRBV5-1 to TRBJ1-1; 9 nucleotides align to TRBD1. Germline values: CDR1 SGHRS, CDR2 YFSETQ. The CDR3 totals 13 residues. Germline trimming cut 0 bases from V and 10 bases from J; bases unmatched to any gene: 4. CDR3 in DNA: TGCGCCAGCAGCTTGGGGGACAGGGATGGAGCTTTCTTT. It is translated as CASSLGDRDGAFF.

The chain uses TRBV18 and TRBJ2-2; TRBD1 agrees at 8 bases. Trimming removed 2 bases from V and 6 bases from J; junction bases left unmatched: 5. The CDR3 sequence is 15 residues long. Germline V CDR1 and CDR2: KGHSH, LQKENI. CDR3 bases: TGTGCCAGCTCACCAAGCCAGGGGGCAGCCGGGGAGCTGTTTTTT. It encodes CASSPSQGAAGELFF.

This chain uses TRBV5-1 with TRBJ1-1, with D tentatively TRBD1 (5 bases). Trimming took 3 bases from V and 1 from J, leaving 13 bases between them. CDR3 length: 15 amino acids. Germline CDR1 and CDR2: SGHRS and YFSETQ. The CDR3 spells CASSSAGLPNTEAFF. The CDR3 nucleotides read TGCGCCAGCAGCTCGGCGGGACTCCCGAACACTGAAGCTTTCTTT.

The chain has TRBV18 and TRBJ2-5, with a tentative D call TRBD2 (6 bases). This CDR3 spans 13 amino acids. In germline, CDR1 is KGHSH, CDR2 LQKENI. Trimming pared 5 bases from V and 2 bases from J, leaving 9 bases between. CDR3 bases: TGTGCCAGCTCAAAAGGGACTCAAGAGACCCAGTACTTC. Encoded protein: CASSKGTQETQYF.

The genes are TRBV12-5 and TRBJ2-1, with a weak D call TRBD2 (6 bases). Per the germline V gene, CDR1 is LGHNT and CDR2 is FRNRAP. The CDR3 spans 15 residues. V dropped 5 bases and J dropped 0 bases, with 11 bases sitting between them. The CDR3 reads CASGPGLNSYNEQFF. Here the CDR3 DNA reads TGTGCTAGTGGTCCGGGACTCAACTCCTACAATGAGCAGTTCTTC.

Only a few counts were recorded for this clone. The V gene is TRBV27, the J gene TRBJ2-2, with 9 bases fitting TRBD2. Per germline, CDR1 MNHEY and CDR2 SMNVEV (reference sequence). With 5 bases clipped from V and 8 bases from J, the junction kept 3 bases outside the gene matches. The CDR3 is 13 residues long. The CDR3 sequence: CASSPGLAGELFF. DNA for the CDR3: TGTGCCAGCAGTCCTGGACTAGCGGGGGAGCTGTTTTTT.

The chain combines TRBV16 with TRBJ2-1; TRBD2 matches at 8 bases. This CDR3 region has 15 residues. CDR1 and CDR2 from the germline V gene are KGHSY and FQNENV. Trimming cost V 3 bases and J 7 bases; bases outside gene matches: 8. The CDR3 loop is CASSHGAGVGNEQFF. CDR3 in DNA: TGTGCCAGCAGCCACGGAGCGGGAGTTGGGAATGAGCAGTTCTTC.

This clone was seen once. This chain links TRBV2 with TRBJ1-4; TRBD1 aligns across 9 bases. Trimming cost V 6 bases and J 7 bases; bases outside gene matches: 6. Looked up from germline, CDR1 is SNHLY and CDR2 is FYNNEI. This CDR3 has 14 residues. This chain's CDR3 is CASRYRDRAEKLFF. CDR3 coding DNA: TGTGCCAGCAGGTACCGGGACAGGGCTGAAAAACTGTTTTTT. The full variable domain, completed using reference TRBV2 and TRBJ1-4, is EPEVTQTPSHQVTQMGQEVILRCVPISNHLYFYWYRQILGQKVEFLVSFYNNEISEKSEIFDDQFSVERPDGSNFTLKIRSTKLEDSAMYFCASRYRDRAEKLFFGSGTQLSVL.

The J gene is TRBJ2-5, the V gene TRBV7-8, with D uncertain. The CDR3 has 13 residues. Trimming shortened V by 3 bases and J by 1 base, and 6 bases separated the two germline ends. Per the germline V gene, CDR1 is SGHVS and CDR2 is FQNEAQ. The CDR3 region is CASSFASQETQYF. Here the CDR3 DNA reads TGTGCCAGCAGCTTTGCTAGCCAAGAGACCCAGTACTTC.

V usage is TRBV7-2 and J usage is TRBJ2-2; D is perhaps TRBD2 (5 bases). V was clipped by 3 bases and J by 4 bases, with 15 bases between them. The CDR3 is 16 amino acids. Germline V CDR1 and CDR2: SGHTA, FQGNSA. Here the CDR3 reads CASSLRASAGTGELFF. The CDR3 DNA sequence: TGTGCCAGCAGCTTGCGGGCGAGCGCGGGCACCGGGGAGCTGTTTTTT. The variable domain in full, with the rest retrieved from reference TRBV7-2 and TRBJ2-2, is GAGVSQSPSNKVTEKGKDVELRCDPISGHTALYWYRQSLGQGLEFLIYFQGNSAPDKSGLPSDRFSAERTGGSVSTLTIQRTQQEDSAVYLCASSLRASAGTGELFFGEGSRLTVL.

This chain joins TRBV6-5 and TRBJ1-2; 9 bases are a match to TRBD1. Germline loops: CDR1 MNHEY, CDR2 SVGAGI. The CDR3 consists of 13 residues. The V gene end was trimmed by 8 bases and the J gene end by 6 bases; junction bases not matched to a gene: 7. DNA for the CDR3: TGTGCCAGCGGACAGGGGCTGAGGAATGGCTACACCTTC. Translating it yields CASGQGLRNGYTF.